The entry below describes one TCR beta chain. The antigen is not known. The data derive from a study of blood T cells in healthy people across ages. A sample-barcoded 5' primer and a J-beta primer mix were used in a second PCR of about 7 to 12 cycles. Using its own MiXCR run on the 5' RACE reads, TCRdb lists one record per CDR3 protein. The profile shows hundreds of thousands of distinct CDR3 sequences, 52% of them singletons. General study results and limits: It was not possible, with unsorted PBMCs, to conclusively compare naive and antigen-experienced cells.

The CDR3 sequence is 14 residues long. Germline V lookup: CDR1 SGHTA, CDR2 FQGTGA. Trimming removed 5 bases from V and 4 bases from J, with 11 bases in between. The receptor's source is a woman at least 80 years old in good health. V and J are TRBV7-3 and TRBJ2-2; maybe TRBD1 (6 bases). The sample comprised blood. The CDR3 sequence: CASSQQTGTGELFF. CDR3 sequence (DNA): TGTGCCAGCAGCCAACAGACAGGCACCGGGGAGCTGTTTTTT.